The clone carrying this T cell receptor beta chain showed up just a few times. Its antigen is unidentified. This specimen belongs to a study of T-cell reconstitution after alpha-beta-depleted transplantation in children. General study results and limits: Approximately two months post-transplant, alpha-beta T cells reportedly originated from several hundred expanded graft clones. For some patients, TCRbeta diversity was high at day 60 because of recipient T cells and thymic progenitors that survived. Most T-cell counts and diversity one year after the transplant came from T cells that were newly produced.

TCRbeta library preparation incorporated unique molecular identifiers. TCRdb re-called the PCR reads through MiXCR, storing one row per CDR3 protein. The data hold about 980,000 distinct CDR3 sequences, with about 31% observed a single time. Germline V gene sequence: CDR1 GTSNPN, CDR2 SVGIG (reference sequence). The CDR3 is made up of 15 amino acids. Trimming cost V 4 bases and J 4 bases; bases outside gene matches: 9. This sequence was found in a boy in the first two years of life who had a stem cell transplant for SCID, so the T cells may come from the graft donor. Source: PBMCs, mostly from graft donor cells, taken 360 days after TCRalphabeta/CD19-depleted stem cell transplant. The V call is TRBV30, the J call TRBJ2-5, with 10 bases aligning to TRBD1. This CDR3 is CAWNTDRGIGETQYF. In nucleotides, the CDR3 is TGTGCCTGGAATACGGACAGGGGGATAGGAGAGACCCAGTACTTC.